The 28 T cell receptor beta chains below were found in one sample sequenced in a study of shared clonotypes between healthy human individuals. Profiling relied on immunoSEQ multiplex PCR, and the TCRdb table lists in-frame clones only, not all of them. Of some 2,500,000 clones in the sample, 85% to 95% were seen once. The sample was naive CD4+ T cells from PBMCs. Subset reported: CD45RA+ positively selected. Receptors were obtained from a man younger than 30 in good health. Some clones in this sample may be carry-over from other donors' samples.

There are a few counts of this clone. This specimen includes other DNA sequences encoding the same CDR3. This rearrangement joins TRBV28 to TRBJ1-1; no clear D gene. V was trimmed by 3 bases and J by 4 bases, leaving 9 bases between them. Germline V gene lookup returns CDR1 MDHEN and CDR2 SYDVKM. This CDR3 is built from 13 residues. The CDR3 spells CASSLSGSTEAFF. Written as DNA, the CDR3 is TGTGCCAGCAGTTTGTCGGGGAGCACTGAAGCTTTCTTT.

The chain joins TRBV28 to TRBJ1-4; D uncertain. Deletions cut 5 bases from V and 8 bases from J, with 15 bases between. From germline, CDR1 is MDHEN and CDR2 SYDVKM. The length of the CDR3 is 14 residues. CDR3 nucleotides: TGTGCCAGCAGTCGGACTTCCCTGAGGGAAAAACTGTTTTTT. It is translated as CASSRTSLREKLFF. Together with reference TRBV28 and TRBJ1-4, the CDR3 gives the full variable domain: DVKVTQSSRYLVKRTGEKVFLECVQDMDHENMFWYRQDPGLGLRLIYFSYDVKMKEKGDIPEGYSVSREKKERFSLILESASTNQTSMYLCASSRTSLREKLFFGSGTQLSVL.

CDR3 region: CASSRGQPNYGYTF. CDR3 in DNA: TGTGCCAGCAGCCGGGGACAGCCTAACTATGGCTACACCTTC. This chain connects TRBV2 to TRBJ1-2; 7 positions agree with TRBD1. CDR3 size: 14 residues. Trimming removed 6 bases from V and 0 bases from J; junction bases left unmatched: 4. In germline, CDR1 is SNHLY, CDR2 FYNNEI.

This clone appeared once. The sample contains more than one DNA sequence encoding this CDR3. The rearrangement links TRBV28 to TRBJ2-7; D gene uncertain. The CDR3 spans 11 residues. The V end lost 6 bases, the J end lost 2 bases, and 5 bases lay between the germline ends. Germline-derived CDR1 and CDR2 are MDHEN and SYDVKM. The CDR3 DNA follows: TGTGCCAGCAGCCTGACCTACGAGCAGTACTTC. Amino acids: CASSLTYEQYF.

This chain connects TRBV7-2 to TRBJ2-7; TRBD2 matches 9 bases. With 2 bases clipped from V and 3 bases from J, the junction kept 8 bases outside the gene matches. This CDR3 comprises 16 residues. The germline CDR1 and CDR2 sequences are SGHTA and FQGNSA. The CDR3 region is CASSLLGLAGDYEQYF. CDR3 in DNA: TGTGCCAGCAGCTTACTAGGATTAGCGGGGGACTACGAGCAGTACTTC.

V and J are TRBV7-9 and TRBJ1-3; TRBD1 agrees at 7 bases. The CDR3 spans 16 residues. Per the germline V gene, CDR1 is SEHNR and CDR2 is FQNEAQ (reference sequence). After removal of 3 bases from V and 3 bases from J, the junction contained 8 bases not matched to a gene. CDR3 sequence reads: CASSFPLDRVGNTIYF. The CDR3 DNA reads as TGTGCCAGCAGCTTTCCCCTCGACAGGGTTGGAAACACCATATATTTT.

The chain uses TRBV27 and TRBJ2-1, with TRBD2 matching 13 bases. V was clipped by 8 bases and J by 9 bases; unmatched bases: 7. Germline CDR1 is MNHEY and CDR2 is SMNVEV (reference sequence). This CDR3 contains 14 residues. The CDR3 DNA reads as TGTGCCAGCCAGGGACTAGCGGGGTCCGGTGAGCAGTTCTTC. Residues: CASQGLAGSGEQFF.

Turning to this clone: Other DNA variants within this sample encode the same CDR3. The chain carries TRBV7-3 and TRBJ2-1; TRBD2 matches at 8 bases. CDR1 is SGHTA, CDR2 FQGTGA, per germline. The CDR3 has 15 residues. V lost 4 bases, J lost 1 base, and 3 bases stayed unmatched. The CDR3 DNA follows: TGTGCCAGCAGCTCGTCGGGGGGGTCCTACAATGAGCAGTTCTTC. It encodes CASSSSGGSYNEQFF. Full variable domain (outside the CDR3, taken from reference TRBV7-3 and TRBJ2-1): GAGVSQTPSNKVTEKGKYVELRCDPISGHTALYWYRQSLGQGPEFLIYFQGTGAADDSGLPNDRFFAVRPEGSVSTLKIQRTERGDSAVYLCASSSSGGSYNEQFFGPGTRLTVL.

The V call is TRBV5-7, the J call TRBJ2-3, with D maybe TRBD2 (5 bases). TRBV5-7 is an open reading frame whose function is uncertain. This CDR3 has 14 amino acids. V was trimmed by 7 bases and J by 0 bases, leaving 12 bases between them. DNA for the CDR3: TGTGCCAGCGGTTCCGCGGGCAGCACAGATACGCAGTATTTT. Translated: CASGSAGSTDTQYF.

The chain carries TRBV11-2 and TRBJ1-1, with D unclear. This CDR3 has 14 residues. Germline loops: CDR1 SGHAT, CDR2 FQNNGV. The ends were cut back, 1 base at V and 4 bases at J, with 10 bases in the middle. CDR3 loop: CASSLVARGTEAFF. As DNA, the CDR3 is TGTGCCAGCAGCTTAGTGGCTAGAGGCACTGAAGCTTTCTTT. Full variable domain (missing parts from reference TRBV11-2 and TRBJ1-1): EAGVAQSPRYKIIEKRQSVAFWCNPISGHATLYWYQQILGQGPKLLIQFQNNGVVDDSQLPKDRFSAERLKGVDSTLKIQPAKLEDSAVYLCASSLVARGTEAFFGQGTRLTVV.

Comments on this clone: Other DNA sequences in the same sample also yield this CDR3. The chain uses TRBV7-9 and TRBJ2-1; D gene ambiguous. Germline V gene sequence: CDR1 SEHNR, CDR2 FQNEAQ (reference sequence). With 1 base removed from V and 10 bases from J, the gap between germline ends came to 5 bases. This CDR3 has 11 amino acids. Here the CDR3 reads CASSLGVEQFF. The CDR3 nucleotides read TGTGCCAGCAGCTTAGGGGTGGAGCAGTTCTTC.

This chain links TRBV5-1 with TRBJ2-5, with TRBD1 matching 10 bases. Trimming at V came to 2 bases and at J to 5 bases, leaving 9 bases not matched to a gene. Germline values: CDR1 SGHRS, CDR2 YFSETQ. This CDR3 region has 16 residues. The DNA for the CDR3 is TGCGCCAGCAGCTTAACCGGACAGGGGGGTTGGGAGACCCAGTACTTC. Its protein product is CASSLTGQGGWETQYF. The full variable domain, completed using reference TRBV5-1 and TRBJ2-5, is KAGVTQTPRYLIKTRGQQVTLSCSPISGHRSVSWYQQTPGQGLQFLFEYFSETQRNKGNFPGRFSGRQFSNSRSEMNVSTLELGDSALYLCASSLTGQGGWETQYFGPGTRLLVL.

The rearrangement links TRBV18 to TRBJ2-1, with TRBD2 identical over 7 bases. The CDR3 sequence is 15 residues long. The V and J ends lost 5 bases and 4 bases, in that order; junction bases with no gene match: 8. Germline loops: CDR1 KGHSH, CDR2 LQKENI. The CDR3 coding sequence is TGTGCCAGCTCAGGGAGGCTAGCGGCTTACAATGAGCAGTTCTTC. Its translation is CASSGRLAAYNEQFF.

V and J are TRBV7-3 and TRBJ2-1; 10 positions match TRBD2. The CDR3 is 15 residues long. Per germline, CDR1 SGHTA and CDR2 FQGTGA. The ends lost 6 bases at V and 3 bases at J; junction bases unmatched: 5. This CDR3 is CASSKLAGSYNEQFF. The CDR3 nucleotides are TGTGCCAGCAGTAAACTAGCGGGAAGCTACAATGAGCAGTTCTTC.

V gene TRBV9 combines with J gene TRBJ1-4; TRBD1 matches at 9 bases. The CDR3 sequence is 15 residues long. Germline V gene lookup returns CDR1 SGDLS and CDR2 YYNGEE. Losses at the gene ends were 4 bases for V and 2 bases for J; bases not matched to a gene: 3. This CDR3 reads CASSLGTGTNEKLFF. The CDR3 bases are TGTGCCAGCAGCCTCGGGACAGGGACTAATGAAAAACTGTTTTTT. Based on the CDR3 plus reference TRBV9 and TRBJ1-4, the full variable domain is DSGVTQTPKHLITATGQRVTLRCSPRSGDLSVYWYQQSLDQGLQFLIQYYNGEERAKGNILERFSAQQFPDLHSELNLSSLELGDSALYFCASSLGTGTNEKLFFGSGTQLSVL.

This chain uses TRBV7-6 with TRBJ1-5; 10 bases agree with TRBD1. Germline lookup yields CDR1 SGHVS and CDR2 FNYEAQ. V lost 6 bases, J lost 4 bases, and 3 bases stayed unmatched. This CDR3 has 14 amino acids. CDR3 coding DNA: TGTGCCAGCAGTCCGGACAGGGGGAATCAGCCCCAGCATTTT. Its protein product is CASSPDRGNQPQHF.

To note about this clone: This CDR3 is also generated by other DNA sequences in the sample. This sequence joins TRBV5-1 and TRBJ2-5; 7 nucleotides agree with TRBD1. In germline, CDR1 is SGHRS, CDR2 YFSETQ. V gave up 2 bases and J gave up 5 bases; unmatched junction bases: 6. The length of the CDR3 is 14 residues. The CDR3 is CASSFGQAQETQYF. The CDR3 coding sequence is TGCGCCAGCAGCTTTGGACAGGCGCAGGAGACCCAGTACTTC.

This chain connects TRBV5-1 to TRBJ1-2; no clear D gene. Per germline, CDR1 SGHRS and CDR2 YFSETQ. Trimming shortened V by 4 bases and J by 0 bases, and 16 bases separated the two germline ends. The CDR3 length is 16 residues. The CDR3 region has the DNA TGCGCCAGCAGCCCCGAATCCTTCGCCGCTAACTATGGCTACACCTTC. Translated: CASSPESFAANYGYTF.

This clone was observed once. This chain connects TRBV5-1 to TRBJ2-3; 7 bases line up with TRBD1. Germline CDR1 is SGHRS and CDR2 is YFSETQ. V dropped 4 bases and J dropped 3; count of bases not matched to a gene: 5. The CDR3 is 14 amino acids. The CDR3 DNA is TGCGCCAGCAGCGAGGGGGCGCGTACAGATACGCAGTATTTT. Encoded protein: CASSEGARTDTQYF. Full variable domain (missing parts from reference TRBV5-1 and TRBJ2-3): KAGVTQTPRYLIKTRGQQVTLSCSPISGHRSVSWYQQTPGQGLQFLFEYFSETQRNKGNFPGRFSGRQFSNSRSEMNVSTLELGDSALYLCASSEGARTDTQYFGPGTRLTVL.

The rearrangement links TRBV11-2 to TRBJ2-7; D remains unclear. The CDR3 is 14 amino acids. The ends were cut back, 2 bases at V and 6 bases at J, with 14 bases in the middle. Germline V lookup: CDR1 SGHAT, CDR2 FQNNGV. As DNA, the CDR3 is TGTGCCAGCAGCTTACGTCCCCGTGGGTCCGAGCAGTACTTC. It is translated as CASSLRPRGSEQYF.

This chain uses TRBV28 with TRBJ1-5; D uncertain. The length of the CDR3 is 14 residues. V was clipped by 6 bases and J by 3 bases, with 12 bases between them. Germline V CDR1 and CDR2: MDHEN, SYDVKM. The CDR3 coding sequence is TGTGCCAGCAGCGTTCGAACCCACAATCAGCCCCAGCATTTT. Protein sequence: CASSVRTHNQPQHF.

The V gene is TRBV6-4, the J gene TRBJ2-1; D remains ambiguous. CDR1 is MRHNA and CDR2 is SNTAGT in the germline V gene. This CDR3 has 14 residues. V lost 2 bases and J 6 bases, leaving 11 bases between the germline ends. The CDR3 DNA reads as TGTGCCAGCAGTGACCACGGGTCGGGCAATGAGCAGTTCTTC. Its protein product is CASSDHGSGNEQFF.

This clone was recorded only once. J is TRBJ2-7 and V is TRBV5-1; 8 nucleotides align to TRBD1. The V segment lost 3 bases and the J segment 2 bases; nucleotides outside the gene matches: 10. The CDR3 loop spans 16 amino acids. Per the germline V gene, CDR1 is SGHRS and CDR2 is YFSETQ. The CDR3 sequence: CASSWGRTGRTYEQYF. The CDR3 nucleotides are TGCGCCAGCAGCTGGGGAAGGACAGGGAGGACCTACGAGCAGTACTTC.

This chain's CDR3 is CASSGDTQAVQYF. DNA for the CDR3: TGTGCCAGCAGTGGGGACACGCAAGCAGTGCAGTACTTC. The rearrangement links TRBV2 to TRBJ2-7; a possible D gene is TRBD1 (6 bases). V gave up 4 bases and J gave up 9 bases, with 16 bases separating them. This CDR3 comprises 13 residues. Per germline, CDR1 SNHLY and CDR2 FYNNEI.

The chain has TRBV7-2 and TRBJ2-3, with no clear D. CDR3 length: 13 amino acids. Per germline, CDR1 SGHTA and CDR2 FQGNSA. V shed 1 base and J shed 2 bases, with 4 bases lying between them. The CDR3 region is CASSLVNTDTQYF. The CDR3 DNA sequence: TGTGCCAGCAGCTTAGTTAACACAGATACGCAGTATTTT.

Concerning this clone itself: Other DNA sequences in the same sample also yield this CDR3. The chain has TRBV25-1 and TRBJ2-3, with D perhaps matching TRBD2 (6 bases). Per germline, CDR1 MGHDK and CDR2 SYGVNS. Trimming left V 3 bases short and J 3 bases short, with 10 bases between. The CDR3 has 14 amino acids. The CDR3 DNA reads as TGTGCCAGCAGTGACCCCGGGGGAACAGATACGCAGTATTTT. Protein: CASSDPGGTDTQYF.

The count of this clone is one. The chain uses TRBV5-1 and TRBJ2-3; 8 positions agree with TRBD2. Germline CDR1 SGHRS, CDR2 YFSETQ. V shed 9 bases, J shed 5 bases, and the junction held 8 bases outside the gene matches. This CDR3 is 13 amino acids long. This CDR3 is CATTRGVEDTQYF. The CDR3 bases are TGCGCCACCACGCGGGGGGTGGAAGATACGCAGTATTTT.

The V call is TRBV29-1, the J call TRBJ2-2; 10 nucleotides line up with TRBD1. Germline values: CDR1 SQVTM, CDR2 ANQGSEA. V shed 2 bases and J 5 bases; nucleotides not matched to a gene: 8. The CDR3 spans 16 residues. CDR3 bases: TGCAGCGTTGAACACCATGGGACAGGGGTAACCGGGGAGCTGTTTTTT. Its protein product is CSVEHHGTGVTGELFF.